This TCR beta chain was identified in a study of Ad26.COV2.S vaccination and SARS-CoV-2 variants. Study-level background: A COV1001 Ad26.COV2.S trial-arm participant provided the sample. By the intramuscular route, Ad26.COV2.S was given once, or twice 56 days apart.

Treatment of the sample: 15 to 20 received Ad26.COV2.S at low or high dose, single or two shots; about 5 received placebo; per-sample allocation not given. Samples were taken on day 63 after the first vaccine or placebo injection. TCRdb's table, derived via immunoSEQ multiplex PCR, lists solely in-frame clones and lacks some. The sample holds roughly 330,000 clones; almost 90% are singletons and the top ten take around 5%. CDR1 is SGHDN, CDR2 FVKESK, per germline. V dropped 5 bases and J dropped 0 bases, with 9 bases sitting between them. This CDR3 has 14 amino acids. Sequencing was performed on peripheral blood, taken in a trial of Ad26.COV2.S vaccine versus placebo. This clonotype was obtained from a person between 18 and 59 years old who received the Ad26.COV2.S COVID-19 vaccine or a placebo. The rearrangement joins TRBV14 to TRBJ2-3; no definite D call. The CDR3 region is CASSFSTSTDTQYF. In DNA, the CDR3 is TGTGCCAGCAGCTTCAGTACTAGCACAGATACGCAGTATTTT. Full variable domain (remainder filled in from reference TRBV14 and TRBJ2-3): EAGVTQFPSHSVIEKGQTVTLRCDPISGHDNLYWYRRVMGKEIKFLLHFVKESKQDESGMPNNRFLAERTGGTYSTLKVQPAELEDSGVYFCASSFSTSTDTQYFGPGTRLTVL.